Listed below are T cell receptor beta chains from one sample, sequenced in a study of beta chain features in type 1 diabetes. Repertoires were generated with immunoSEQ multiplex PCR, while TCRdb's copy carries only in-frame clones and drops some. The sample yields 400,000 to 600,000 clones, around 28% seen once. The sample consisted of naive CD4+ T cells from blood. Every receptor here comes from a man between 18 and 29 years old in good health. CDR3s include the opening cysteine and the closing phenylalanine or tryptophan. The D gene is left open where the match is weak. Some rows mark clone size as missing; the rest say once, few, many or name a class of expanded clone.

size	J	D	V	DNA	CDR3
NA	TRBJ2-4	NA	TRBV9	TGTGCCAGCAGCGCCGGTGGGTTAGGCATTCAGTACTTC	CASSAGGLGIQYF
NA	TRBJ2-1	NA	TRBV4-2	TGTGCCAGCAGCCACAGGGGAGGCTCCTACAATGAGCAGTTCTTC	CASSHRGGSYNEQFF
NA	TRBJ2-4	NA	TRBV11-3	TGTGCCAGCAGCTTAGATAGTCGGCAAAACATTCAGTACTTC	CASSLDSRQNIQYF
NA	TRBJ2-6	TRBD2	TRBV11-2	TGTGCCAGCAGCCCTGGGCCAGCGGGGCCTGGGGCCAACGTCCTGACTTTC	CASSPGPAGPGANVLTF
NA	TRBJ2-2	TRBD2	TRBV25-1	TGTGCCAGCAGTGATAGCGGGAGGTTCCACGGGGAGCTGTTTTTT	CASSDSGRFHGELFF
few	TRBJ1-1	TRBD1	TRBV29-1	TGCAGCGTCAGACAGGGTGGGGACACTGAAGCTTTCTTT	CSVRQGGDTEAFF
few	TRBJ2-1	NA	TRBV18	TGTGCCAGCTCACCACGTATAGCGGAAAGTAATGAGCAGTTCTTC	CASSPRIAESNEQFF
few	TRBJ2-7	TRBD1	TRBV29-1	TGCAGCGTTGACGGGATAGGGGCAGGGGGCAACGAGCAGTACTTC	CSVDGIGAGGNEQYF
few	TRBJ2-7	NA	TRBV9	TGTGCCAGCAGCACTCGGGACGGATCAATGGAGCAGTACTTC	CASSTRDGSMEQYF
NA	TRBJ2-7	TRBD2	TRBV6-5	TGTGCCAGCAGTTACTCAGGGACTAGCTGGGAGCAGTACTTC	CASSYSGTSWEQYF
few	TRBJ2-5	NA	TRBV29-1	TGCAGCGTTGACCCGCGAGGCCCCCAAGAGACCCAGTACTTC	CSVDPRGPQETQYF
NA	TRBJ2-1	NA	TRBV19	TGTGCCAGTAGTCCCACAGGGACCCGCAATGAGCAGTTCTTC	CASSPTGTRNEQFF
NA	TRBJ2-6	NA	TRBV27	TGTGCCAGCACCCCAGGTAGGGGCAGTAGCTCTGGGGCCAACGTCCTGACTTTC	CASTPGRGSSSGANVLTF
few	TRBJ1-2	NA	TRBV7-2	TGTGCCAGCAGCTTAGCCCGGGCTAATGGCTACACCTTC	CASSLARANGYTF
few	TRBJ2-1	NA	TRBV9	TGTGCCAGCAACCGGGGAAGCTCCTACAATGAGCAGTTCTTC	CASNRGSSYNEQFF
NA	TRBJ2-5	TRBD2	TRBV5-1	TGCGCCAGCAGACTAGCGGACCAAGAGACCCAGTACTTC	CASRLADQETQYF
NA	TRBJ2-5	TRBD2	TRBV7-2	TGTGCCAGCAGCCCACCCCCCGGGACTTCACTAGCGTGGACCCAGTACTTC	CASSPPPGTSLAWTQYF
NA	TRBJ1-1	NA	TRBV29-1	TGCAGCGTCGCACGTGGGCTGAACACTGAAGCTTTCTTT	CSVARGLNTEAFF
NA	TRBJ2-1	TRBD2	TRBV7-3	TGTGCCAGCAGCCGACTAGCGGAGTACAATGAGCAGTTCTTC	CASSRLAEYNEQFF
NA	TRBJ2-7	NA	TRBV15	TGTGCCACCAGCAGAGTTAGGGGCTATCGCTACGAGCAGTACTTC	CATSRVRGYRYEQYF
few	TRBJ2-3	TRBD1	TRBV4-3	TGCGCCAGCAGCTCCCGACAGGGTGAAGGTACGCAGTATTTT	CASSSRQGEGTQYF
NA	TRBJ2-2	TRBD2	TRBV28	TGTGCCAGCAACCCGGGACTAGCGAACACCGGGGAGCTGTTTTTT	CASNPGLANTGELFF
NA	TRBJ2-5	NA	TRBV30	TGTGCCTGGAGTGGAGGAGAGACCCAGTACTTC	CAWSGGETQYF
NA	TRBJ2-5	NA	TRBV5-1	TGCGCCAGCAGCTTGGTAGGCGAGACCCAGTACTTC	CASSLVGETQYF
few	TRBJ2-3	NA	TRBV21-1	TGTGCCAGCAGTGGGGACAGGGGTCAGAATACGCAGTATTTT	CASSGDRGQNTQYF
NA	TRBJ1-1	TRBD1	TRBV30	TGTGCCAGAAGGACAGGTGGCATTAACACTGAAGCTTTCTTT	CARRTGGINTEAFF
few	TRBJ2-4	NA	TRBV7-2	TGTGCCAGCAGCCAGGGAACCTCCAAAAACATTCAGTACTTC	CASSQGTSKNIQYF
NA	TRBJ2-2	NA	TRBV6-1	TGTGCCAGCACCCTGGACACCGGGGAGCTGTTTTTT	CASTLDTGELFF
few	TRBJ2-7	NA	TRBV15	TGTGCCACCAGCAGAGATTGGGGGGCCGAGCAGTACTTC	CATSRDWGAEQYF
NA	TRBJ2-3	TRBD2	TRBV7-2	TGTGCCAGCAGCAGTCGAGCGGGAGGGCCTCCGGATACGCAGTATTTT	CASSSRAGGPPDTQYF
few	TRBJ1-2	NA	TRBV30	TGTGCCTGGAGTATGGCCAGAGACTATGGCTACACCTTC	CAWSMARDYGYTF
NA	TRBJ2-1	NA	TRBV12-5	TGTGCTAGTGGTTTGTCCTCGGGGTCGAGCTCCTACAATGAGCAGTTCTTC	CASGLSSGSSSYNEQFF